This TCR beta chain stems from a study of tumor and adjacent non-tumor tissue in lung cancer. CDR3 size: 13 residues. Per the germline V gene, CDR1 is SGHNT and CDR2 is YENEEA. No cell sorting was done before RNA was extracted from the tissue. More than 3 cm separated this lung sample from the edge of the tumor. TCRbeta libraries were built with three rounds of nested PCR, modified from ARM-PCR. TCRdb reanalysed the multiplex PCR reads using MiXCR and keeps one entry per CDR3 protein. This sample has about 80,000 distinct CDR3 sequences; approximately 81% occur once, and the top ten carry 40% to 65%. Sequences were obtained from distant non-tumor lung tissue. The chain uses TRBV11-3 and TRBJ2-3; D unclear. The source of this sequence is a man in his fifties or sixties with non-small cell lung cancer. CDR3 sequence (DNA): TGTCTCAGCAGCTTAGAGATGAGAAGAGAGGAATATTTT. Translating gives CLSSLEMRREEYF.